One and the same sample provided the 13 T cell receptor beta chains below, sequenced in a study of T-cell reconstitution after alpha-beta-depleted transplantation in children. The library targeted TCRbeta and was prepared with unique molecular identifiers. TCRdb redid the calling of the PCR reads with MiXCR, one entry per CDR3 protein. The sample has about 400,000 distinct CDR3 sequences, approximately 20% seen once; the top ten hold 3.8%. The sequences come from PBMCs from the stem cell graft donor, collected from the stem cell graft. The receptors originated from a human donor who donated a stem cell graft to a child with acute myeloid leukemia.

This clonotype was counted between two and nine times. The CDR3 sequence: CASTRGQGSGELFF. In DNA, the CDR3 is TGTGCCAGCACCCGGGGACAGGGTAGCGGGGAGCTGTTTTTT. This chain joins TRBV12-3 or TRBV12-4 and TRBJ2-2; 9 bases match TRBD1. The CDR3 is 14 residues long. Trimming took 7 bases from V and 7 from J; bases not matched to a gene: 7.

This clonotype was seen many times. V gene TRBV12-3 or TRBV12-4 combines with J gene TRBJ2-1; 16 nucleotides match TRBD2. The ends lost 5 bases at V and 7 bases at J; junction bases unmatched: 5. This CDR3 is 16 amino acids long. For the CDR3, the DNA is TGTGCCAGCAGTCGGGGACTAGCGGGAGGGGAGAATGAGCAGTTCTTC. This gives the protein CASSRGLAGGENEQFF.

The chain is built from TRBV7-2 and TRBJ2-5; 10 bases fit TRBD2. Losses at the gene ends were 6 bases for V and 5 bases for J; bases not matched to a gene: 3. Germline CDR1 SGHTA, CDR2 FQGNSA. The CDR3 spans 13 residues. The CDR3 DNA is TGTGCCAGCAGTCGTAGCGGGGGGGAGACCCAGTACTTC. Translating it yields CASSRSGGETQYF.

The chain joins TRBV7-3 to TRBJ2-6; no reliable D call. Trimming pared 8 bases from V and 4 bases from J, leaving 12 bases between. The length of the CDR3 is 14 residues. CDR1 and CDR2 from the germline V gene are SGHTA and FQGTGA. The DNA for the CDR3 is TGTGCCAGCCGCCGAGGAACCGGGGCCAACGTCCTGACTTTC. This translates into CASRRGTGANVLTF.

Many counts were recorded for this clonotype. The chain combines TRBV12-3 or TRBV12-4 with TRBJ2-1; 13 bases match TRBD2. The V segment lost 5 bases and the J segment 1 base; nucleotides outside the gene matches: 8. The CDR3 is 18 residues long. The CDR3 DNA reads TGTGCCAGCAGTCTCCGGACTAGCGGGAGTAGTTCCTACAATGAGCAGTTCTTC. Protein sequence: CASSLRTSGSSSYNEQFF.

This clonotype was detected ten times or more. The chain links TRBV29-1 to TRBJ2-2; tentative D call: TRBD2 (6 bases). The CDR3 extends over 15 amino acids. Germline-derived CDR1 and CDR2 are SQVTM and ANQGSEA. The V end lost 0 bases, the J end lost 3 bases, and 11 bases lay between the germline ends. The CDR3 nucleotides are TGCAGCGTTGAAGACCGGGACTCATACACCGGGGAGCTGTTTTTT. Amino acids: CSVEDRDSYTGELFF.

The sample holds many counts of this clonotype. The genes are TRBV29-1 and TRBJ2-1; unclear D gene. Trimming took 6 bases from V and 4 from J, leaving 7 bases between them. Germline loops: CDR1 SQVTM, CDR2 ANQGSEA. This CDR3 is 11 amino acids long. DNA of the CDR3: TGCAGCGTCTCGGTGTACAATGAGCAGTTCTTC. Its translation is CSVSVYNEQFF.

This clonotype appeared a few times. The chain joins TRBV7-2 to TRBJ2-1; 7 bases align to TRBD2. There are 15 residues in the CDR3. V dropped 2 bases and J dropped 8; count of bases not matched to a gene: 9. Germline V gene sequence: CDR1 SGHTA, CDR2 FQGNSA. CDR3 nucleotides: TGTGCCAGCAGCTTAACAAGCGGGAAACAATATGAGCAGTTCTTC. Protein product: CASSLTSGKQYEQFF.

A few counts support this clonotype. This chain links TRBV12-3 or TRBV12-4 with TRBJ1-5; 9 bases fit TRBD1. The CDR3 sequence is 14 residues long. V was clipped by 6 bases and J by 10 bases; unmatched bases: 10. This chain's CDR3 is CASSHGTGWVPQHF. The CDR3 DNA follows: TGTGCCAGCAGCCATGGGACAGGGTGGGTTCCCCAGCATTTT.

This clonotype was observed a handful of times. CDR3 loop: CASSRGDGNNEQFF. CDR3 sequence (DNA): TGCGCCAGCAGCCGGGGCGACGGTAACAATGAGCAGTTCTTC. The genes are TRBV4-1 and TRBJ2-1, with D possibly TRBD1 on 5 matching bases. The V end was cut by 4 bases, the J end by 5 bases, with 12 bases between. Germline lookup yields CDR1 MGHRA and CDR2 YSYEKL. The CDR3 extends over 14 amino acids.

In its sample, this clonotype was seen many times. The chain uses TRBV20-1 and TRBJ1-1, with unresolved D. Trimming shortened V by 3 bases and J by 5 bases, and 13 bases separated the two germline ends. The CDR3 covers 13 residues. The germline CDR1 and CDR2 sequences are DFQATT and SNEGSKA (reference sequence). CDR3 nucleotide sequence: TGCAGTGCTAGTGGGGTAACGGGGACTGAAGCTTTCTTT. It translates to CSASGVTGTEAFF.

This clonotype was seen only a few times. J is TRBJ1-3 and V is TRBV12-3 or TRBV12-4; D is unresolved. The CDR3 sequence is 14 residues long. Deletions cut 2 bases from V and 0 bases from J, with 5 bases between. For the CDR3, the DNA is TGTGCCAGCAGTTTACCAGCCTCTGGAAACACCATATATTTT. Its protein is CASSLPASGNTIYF.

The chain employs TRBV6-2 or TRBV6-3 and TRBJ2-6; D remains unclear. CDR1 MNHEY and CDR2 SVGEGT come from the germline V gene. The CDR3 spans 13 residues. V lost 7 bases to trimming and J lost 0 bases, with 4 bases between them. CDR3 region: CASIRSGANVLTF. CDR3 nucleotide sequence: TGTGCCAGCATCCGCTCTGGGGCCAACGTCCTGACTTTC.